The 9 T cell receptor beta chains given below trace back to one sample, sequenced in a study of blood T cell repertoires in COVID-19. TCRdb's table, derived via immunoSEQ multiplex PCR, lists solely in-frame clones and lacks some. The table lists about 45,000 clones, 85% of them singletons. The sequenced material came from peripheral blood. These receptors all stem from a man between 45 and 60 years old with active COVID-19.

The chain couples TRBV19 to TRBJ2-1; the D gene is possibly TRBD2 (5 bases). V lost 7 bases and J 1 base, leaving 14 bases between the germline ends. The CDR3 runs 15 residues. Germline V gives CDR1 LNHDA, CDR2 SQIVND (reference sequence). The CDR3 sequence: CASIRRFGSYNEQFF. The CDR3 nucleotides read TGTGCCAGTATTAGGAGGTTCGGATCCTACAATGAGCAGTTCTTC.

V and J are TRBV6-5 and TRBJ2-1; 7 positions agree with TRBD2. Trimming cost V 6 bases and J 4 bases; bases outside gene matches: 6. This CDR3 region has 14 residues. Germline loops: CDR1 MNHEY, CDR2 SVGAGI. CDR3 protein: CASSATSVYNEQFF. As DNA, the CDR3 is TGTGCCAGCAGCGCCACTAGCGTATACAATGAGCAGTTCTTC.

Comment on this clone: A junction boundary mismatches the germline segment, possibly from a read error. The gene calls are TRBV29-1 and TRBJ2-5; 9 nucleotides line up with TRBD1. Germline CDR1 SQVTM, CDR2 ANQGSEA. The CDR3 consists of 12 residues. This chain's CDR3 is CSANPASDRGDF. The CDR3, as DNA: TGCAGCGCCAATCCCGCCTCGGACAGGGGAGACTTC.

The CDR3 DNA is TGTGCCATCAGTGAGCCGACCATTTCAGGAAAGTCCGAGCAGTACTTC. It yields the protein CAISEPTISGKSEQYF. The V call is TRBV10-3, the J call TRBJ2-7; D not resolved. V was pared by 2 bases and J by 6 bases, with 20 bases between. Germline V gene lookup returns CDR1 ENHRY and CDR2 SYGVKD. This CDR3 contains 16 residues.

This clone came up a few times. V gene TRBV6-1 combines with J gene TRBJ1-2, with TRBD1 identical over 11 bases. Germline V gene lookup returns CDR1 MNHNS and CDR2 SASEGT. The CDR3 runs to 16 residues. Trimming took 4 bases from V and 2 from J; bases not matched to a gene: 6. Here the CDR3 reads CASSALRDRGNYGYTF. CDR3 DNA: TGTGCCAGCAGTGCCCTTAGGGACAGGGGGAACTATGGCTACACCTTC.

This chain connects TRBV15 to TRBJ2-5; TRBD2 matches 9 bases. CDR3 length: 14 amino acids. Trimming took 6 bases from V and 3 from J; bases not matched to a gene: 5. CDR1 and CDR2 from the germline V gene are LNHNV and YYDKDF (reference sequence). CDR3 amino acids: CATRIAGVEETQYF. The CDR3 nucleotides read TGTGCCACCAGAATAGCGGGAGTGGAAGAGACCCAGTACTTC.

The CDR3 bases are TGTGCCAGCAGCCACTTCGGGAGGGCCCTATCCGAACGAGGGACCCAGTACTTC. Translated, it gives CASSHFGRALSERGTQYF. The rearrangement joins TRBV3-1 (or the pseudogene TRBV3-2) to TRBJ2-5; TRBD2 matches 8 bases. J gave up 7 bases and V 3 bases, and 19 bases lay outside the gene matches. The V gene's germline CDR1 is LGHDT and CDR2 YNNKEL (reference sequence). The CDR3 loop spans 18 amino acids.

This clone was counted a single time. The V gene is TRBV7-9, the J gene TRBJ1-1, with 7 bases lining up with TRBD1. This CDR3 has 13 residues. Germline CDR1 reads SEHNR; CDR2 reads FQNEAQ (reference sequence). V trimming: 5 bases; J trimming: 4 bases; junction bases outside the gene matches: 4. The CDR3 loop reads CASSLTGSTEAFF. The CDR3 DNA is TGTGCCAGCAGCCTGACAGGGAGCACTGAAGCTTTCTTT.

The CDR3 reads CASSVSPDWDTQYF. The CDR3 DNA sequence: TGTGCCAGCAGCGTGAGCCCCGACTGGGATACGCAGTATTTT. V gene TRBV9 combines with J gene TRBJ2-3; D gene unclear. Trimming took off 2 bases at V and 6 bases at J, with 13 bases between the two ends. The CDR3 spans 14 residues. The V gene's germline CDR1 is SGDLS and CDR2 YYNGEE.